The clone carrying this T cell receptor beta chain appeared a single time. This CDR3 is 16 amino acids long. Germline V gene lookup returns CDR1 MNHNS and CDR2 SASEGT. The data were obtained in a study of OX40 agonist ivuxolimab in advanced cancers. Autoimmune disease history or systemic immunosuppression excluded patients. The study sampled blood at baseline, cycle 4 day 1, and cycle 7 day 1. TCRdb's table, derived via immunoSEQ multiplex PCR, lists solely in-frame clones and lacks some. This sample has tens of thousands of clones, with roughly 80% found just once. The rearrangement joins TRBV6-1 to TRBJ2-5; D remains ambiguous. The J call may not be correct, given that the DNA end is closer to TRBJ2-7. The sequence was collected from an adult with an advanced solid tumor such as melanoma, head and neck, liver or kidney cancer. Source: CD4+ or CD8+ T cells sorted from blood, taken in a trial of the OX40 agonist ivuxolimab. The CDR3 DNA reads TGTGCCAGCAGTGAATTTTCCAGCCGTTTCGGCTACGAGCAGTACTTC. It codes for CASSEFSSRFGYEQYF.